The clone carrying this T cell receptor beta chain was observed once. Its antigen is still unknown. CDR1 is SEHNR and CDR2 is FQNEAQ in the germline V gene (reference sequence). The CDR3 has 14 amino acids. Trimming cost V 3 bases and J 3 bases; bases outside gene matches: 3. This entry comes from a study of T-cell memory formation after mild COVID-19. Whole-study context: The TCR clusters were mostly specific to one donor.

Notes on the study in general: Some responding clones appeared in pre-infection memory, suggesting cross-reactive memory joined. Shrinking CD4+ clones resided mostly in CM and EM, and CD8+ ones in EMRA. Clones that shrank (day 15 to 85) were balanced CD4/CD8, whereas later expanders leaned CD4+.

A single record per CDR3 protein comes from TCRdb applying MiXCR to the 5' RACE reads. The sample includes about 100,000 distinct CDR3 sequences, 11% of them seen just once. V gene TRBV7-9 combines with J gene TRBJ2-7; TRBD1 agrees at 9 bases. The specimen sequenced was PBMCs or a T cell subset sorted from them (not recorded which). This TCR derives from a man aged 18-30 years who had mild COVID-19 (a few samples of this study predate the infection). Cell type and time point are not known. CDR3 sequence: CASSLGQGYYEQYF. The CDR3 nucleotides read TGTGCCAGCAGCTTGGGACAGGGCTACTACGAGCAGTACTTC.